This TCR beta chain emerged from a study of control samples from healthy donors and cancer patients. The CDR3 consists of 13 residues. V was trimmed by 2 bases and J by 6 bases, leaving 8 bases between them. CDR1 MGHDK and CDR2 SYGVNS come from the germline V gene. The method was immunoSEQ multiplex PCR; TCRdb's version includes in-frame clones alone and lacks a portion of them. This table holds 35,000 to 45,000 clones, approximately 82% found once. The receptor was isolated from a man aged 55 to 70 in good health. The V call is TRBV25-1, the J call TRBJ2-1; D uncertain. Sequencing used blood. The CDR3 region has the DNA TGTGCCAGCAGTGAAGGGTGGGTCAATGAGCAGTTCTTC. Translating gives CASSEGWVNEQFF.